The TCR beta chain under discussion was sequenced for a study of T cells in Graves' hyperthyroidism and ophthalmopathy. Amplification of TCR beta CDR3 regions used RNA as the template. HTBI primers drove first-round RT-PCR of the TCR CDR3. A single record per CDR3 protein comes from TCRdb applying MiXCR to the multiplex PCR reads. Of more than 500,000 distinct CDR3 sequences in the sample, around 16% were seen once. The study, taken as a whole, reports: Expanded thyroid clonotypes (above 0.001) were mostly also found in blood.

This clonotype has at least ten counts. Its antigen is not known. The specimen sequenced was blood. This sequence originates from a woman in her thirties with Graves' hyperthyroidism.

In DNA, the CDR3 is TGTGCCAGCAGCGCCACTAGCGACCAGCAGTTCTTC. Encoded protein: CASSATSDQQFF. The chain joins TRBV6-1 to TRBJ2-1; TRBD2 aligns across 7 bases. CDR3 length: 12 residues. The V segment lost 6 bases and the J segment 11 bases; nucleotides outside the gene matches: 7. Germline values: CDR1 MNHNS, CDR2 SASEGT.